The 2 T cell receptor beta chains presented below share a single source sample, sequenced in a study of OX40 agonist ivuxolimab in advanced cancers. Sequencing was performed with immunoSEQ multiplex PCR; in TCRdb, only in-frame clones are kept and a portion is missing. The sample lists roughly 86,000 clones; about 87% were seen once. This material consisted of CD4+ or CD8+ T cells sorted from blood, taken in a trial of the OX40 agonist ivuxolimab. The receptors here all came from an adult with an advanced solid tumor such as melanoma, head and neck, liver or kidney cancer.

This clone has more than one count but fewer than ten. This chain uses TRBV19 with TRBJ1-3; the D gene is possibly TRBD1 (5 bases). CDR1 and CDR2 (germline): LNHDA, SQIVND (reference sequence). Trimming pared 4 bases from V and 3 bases from J, leaving 10 bases between. The CDR3 has 14 residues. The CDR3 protein is CASSKQEGGNTIYF. DNA of the CDR3: TGTGCCAGTAGTAAACAGGAAGGTGGAAACACCATATATTTT.

The V and J genes are TRBV19 and TRBJ1-1, with 10 bases aligning to TRBD1. Per germline, CDR1 LNHDA and CDR2 SQIVND (reference sequence). The length of the CDR3 is 16 residues. J was trimmed by 6 bases and V by 4 bases; bases with no gene match: 11. The CDR3 DNA reads as TGTGCCAGTAGTAGAATGGGACAGGGGTACTCTGCTGAAGCTTTCTTT. It translates to CASSRMGQGYSAEAFF.